The 21 T cell receptor beta chains presented below share a single source sample, sequenced in a study of blood T cell repertoires in COVID-19. The data were produced by immunoSEQ multiplex PCR, yet TCRdb's version contains in-frame clones alone and is incomplete. The sample lists under 30,000 clones; about 90% were seen once. The source material was peripheral blood. The origin of the receptors is a man aged 50 to 59 with active COVID-19.

The chain employs TRBV9 and TRBJ2-5, with 10 bases identical to TRBD2. V lost 3 bases and J lost 2; bases outside the gene matches: 7. Germline V CDR1 and CDR2: SGDLS, YYNGEE. This CDR3 comprises 16 residues. The CDR3 DNA follows: TGTGCCAGCAGCGAAAAATTACTAGCGGGGCAAGAGACCCAGTACTTC. As protein: CASSEKLLAGQETQYF.

The chain carries TRBV13 and TRBJ2-7; D is unresolved. Trimming removed 5 bases at V and 4 bases at J, with 6 bases between. This CDR3 is 11 amino acids long. Per germline, CDR1 PRHDT and CDR2 FYEKMQ (reference sequence). CDR3 in amino acids: CASSQQYEQYF. CDR3 bases: TGTGCCAGCAGCCAACAATACGAGCAGTACTTC.

V is TRBV28 and J is TRBJ1-4, with TRBD1 matching over 8 bases. The junction had 6 bases not matched to a gene; V was cut back by 3 bases and J by 6 bases. The CDR3 length is 15 residues. Germline assignment: CDR1 MDHEN and CDR2 SYDVKM. CDR3 protein: CASSLAGTGDEKLFF. In nucleotides, the CDR3 is TGTGCCAGCAGTTTGGCCGGGACAGGAGATGAAAAACTGTTTTTT. Filled out from reference TRBV28 and TRBJ1-4, the complete variable domain reads DVKVTQSSRYLVKRTGEKVFLECVQDMDHENMFWYRQDPGLGLRLIYFSYDVKMKEKGDIPEGYSVSREKKERFSLILESASTNQTSMYLCASSLAGTGDEKLFFGSGTQLSVL.

V usage is TRBV6-1 and J usage is TRBJ2-5, with 7 bases lining up with TRBD2. The trim removed 7 bases at V and 10 bases at J, leaving 6 bases unmatched. CDR1 and CDR2 (germline): MNHNS, SASEGT. The CDR3 loop spans 11 amino acids. The CDR3 coding sequence is TGTGCCAGCAAGGGACTACTAAGCCAGTACTTC. Translating gives CASKGLLSQYF.

The chain has TRBV5-6 and TRBJ2-1; D may be TRBD2 (5 bases). Germline V gene sequence: CDR1 SGHDT, CDR2 YYEEEE. This CDR3 has 16 amino acids. V lost 2 bases and J lost 6, with 18 bases in between. CDR3 coding DNA: TGTGCCAGCAGCTTTTCTCAACGGGAAACTCCCAATGAGCAGTTCTTC. This gives the protein CASSFSQRETPNEQFF.

This sequence joins TRBV25-1 and TRBJ1-6, with 9 bases identical to TRBD1. CDR3 length equals 14 residues. After removal of 6 bases from V and 9 bases from J, the junction contained 6 bases not matched to a gene. Germline values: CDR1 MGHDK, CDR2 SYGVNS. The CDR3 is CASSNRGRGSPLHF. In nucleotides, the CDR3 is TGTGCCAGCAGCAACAGGGGGCGAGGTTCACCCCTCCACTTT.

The CDR3 reads CASHDRTVNQPQHF. The CDR3 coding sequence is TGTGCCAGCCATGATCGGACAGTCAATCAGCCCCAGCATTTT. V usage is TRBV6-5 and J usage is TRBJ1-5; D might be TRBD1 (6 bases). The CDR3 sequence is 14 residues long. The germline V and J ends were trimmed by 8 bases and 3 bases, with 14 bases remaining between them. Looked up from germline, CDR1 is MNHEY and CDR2 is SVGAGI.

The chain joins TRBV19 to TRBJ2-1, with 9 bases matching TRBD1. The CDR3 contains 17 residues. Germline V gene sequence: CDR1 LNHDA, CDR2 SQIVND (reference sequence). Unmatched junction bases numbered 8, after V lost 5 bases and J lost 0 bases. The CDR3 DNA follows: TGTGCCAGTAGTTTAACAGGGGGCCGAATCTCCTACAATGAGCAGTTCTTC. It translates to CASSLTGGRISYNEQFF. Full variable domain (missing parts from reference TRBV19 and TRBJ2-1): DGGITQSPKYLFRKEGQNVTLSCEQNLNHDAMYWYRQDPGQGLRLIYYSQIVNDFQKGDIAEGYSVSREKKESFPLTVTSAQKNPTAFYLCASSLTGGRISYNEQFFGPGTRLTVL.

This chain connects TRBV2 to TRBJ2-1; no reliable D call. CDR3 length: 13 residues. Germline CDR1 is SNHLY and CDR2 is FYNNEI. V dropped 7 bases and J dropped 2 bases, with 9 bases sitting between them. CDR3 protein: CASKAYTYNEQFF. The CDR3 DNA is TGTGCCAGCAAAGCTTATACCTACAATGAGCAGTTCTTC.

This clone showed up just once. CDR3 sequence: CAWSGHSRGRYEQYF. The CDR3 nucleotides are TGTGCCTGGAGTGGCCATAGCAGGGGGAGGTACGAGCAGTACTTC. V usage is TRBV30 and J usage is TRBJ2-7; tentative D call: TRBD1 (7 bases). The CDR3 loop spans 15 amino acids. From germline, CDR1 is GTSNPN and CDR2 SVGIG (reference sequence). V was trimmed by 1 base and J by 4 bases, leaving 17 bases between them.

The chain carries TRBV10-3 and TRBJ2-7; 8 bases map to TRBD2. The CDR3 has 15 residues. Per the germline V gene, CDR1 is ENHRY and CDR2 is SYGVKD. V trimming: 2 bases; J trimming: 2 bases; junction bases outside the gene matches: 5. CDR3 bases: TGTGCCATCAGTGAGGCACTAGCGGCTACCTACGAGCAGTACTTC. Its translation is CAISEALAATYEQYF.

V is TRBV5-5 and J is TRBJ1-1, with TRBD1 matching 7 bases. The CDR3 sequence is 14 residues long. V was pared by 1 base and J by 3 bases, with 3 bases of the junction left unmatched. Germline V gene sequence: CDR1 SGHKS, CDR2 YYEKEE (reference sequence). CDR3 sequence (DNA): TGTGCCAGCAGCTTGTTCGGGACAGACACTGAAGCTTTCTTT. It is translated as CASSLFGTDTEAFF.

The chain links TRBV30 to TRBJ1-2, with 9 bases aligning to TRBD1. The J segment lost 8 bases and the V segment lost 4 bases, leaving 2 bases of the junction unmatched. The CDR3 totals 11 residues. The germline V gene encodes CDR1 GTSNPN and CDR2 SVGIG (reference sequence). The CDR3 sequence is CAWNRGRGYTF. In DNA, the CDR3 is TGTGCCTGGAACAGGGGGCGAGGCTACACCTTC.

V usage is TRBV10-3 and J usage is TRBJ1-2; 7 bases are shared with TRBD1. The V and J ends lost 3 bases and 0 bases, in that order; junction bases with no gene match: 1. CDR1 is ENHRY and CDR2 is SYGVKD in the germline V gene. The CDR3 consists of 14 residues. The CDR3 reads CAISEQGTNYGYTF. Here the CDR3 DNA reads TGTGCCATCAGTGAACAGGGGACTAACTATGGCTACACCTTC.

This sequence joins TRBV30 and TRBJ1-1; D is possibly TRBD1 (5 bases). Looked up from germline, CDR1 is GTSNPN and CDR2 is SVGIG (reference sequence). CDR3 length: 13 amino acids. Trimming took off 2 bases at V and 4 bases at J, with 11 bases between the two ends. DNA for the CDR3: TGTGCCTGGAGTTCCCAAGGGGTCACTGAAGCTTTCTTT. This encodes CAWSSQGVTEAFF.

The chain has TRBV29-1 and TRBJ2-1; 8 bases line up with TRBD1. Germline CDR1 SQVTM, CDR2 ANQGSEA. V was pared by 4 bases and J by 4 bases, with 6 bases of the junction left unmatched. The CDR3 extends over 14 amino acids. The CDR3 protein is CSVGETGAYNEQFF. In DNA, the CDR3 is TGCAGCGTTGGAGAGACAGGGGCGTACAATGAGCAGTTCTTC.

The chain links TRBV28 to TRBJ2-1; 7 bases fit TRBD1. This CDR3 comprises 15 residues. J gave up 1 base and V 5 bases, and 5 bases lay outside the gene matches. In germline, CDR1 is MDHEN, CDR2 SYDVKM. CDR3: CASSGRGRSYNEQFF. The CDR3 region has the DNA TGTGCCAGCAGTGGTAGGGGGCGGTCCTACAATGAGCAGTTCTTC.

The rearrangement links TRBV24-1 to TRBJ2-2, with 16 bases that match TRBD2. The CDR3 is 19 amino acids. Germline CDR1 and CDR2: KGHDR and SFDVKD. Losses at the gene ends were 4 bases for V and 3 bases for J; bases not matched to a gene: 7. The CDR3 protein is CATSDPGTSGGGDTGELFF. The CDR3 region has the DNA TGTGCCACCAGTGACCCGGGGACTAGCGGGGGGGGAGACACCGGGGAGCTGTTTTTT.

The chain couples TRBV3-1 (or the pseudogene TRBV3-2) to TRBJ1-1; D gene unclear. This CDR3 has 13 amino acids. Per germline, CDR1 LGHDT and CDR2 YNNKEL (reference sequence). The V gene lost 1 base and the J gene lost 4 bases, with 7 bases spanning the gap. This chain's CDR3 is CASSQVAGTEAFF. In nucleotides, the CDR3 is TGTGCCAGCAGCCAAGTTGCGGGCACTGAAGCTTTCTTT.

This clone was seen more than once but under ten times. V gene TRBV4-2 combines with J gene TRBJ2-2, with 7 bases that match TRBD2. Germline trimming cut 1 base from V and 3 bases from J; bases unmatched to any gene: 8. The CDR3 contains 17 residues. The germline gives CDR1 LGHNA, CDR2 YNFKEQ. The CDR3 nucleotides read TGTGCCAGCAGCCAAGCCGGCCAGCGGGATGACACCGGGGAGCTGTTTTTT. Encoded protein: CASSQAGQRDDTGELFF.

This clone has just one count. The chain combines TRBV27 with TRBJ2-1; D gene ambiguous. This CDR3 comprises 14 residues. Trimming pared 3 bases from V and 6 bases from J, leaving 12 bases between. Per germline, CDR1 MNHEY and CDR2 SMNVEV (reference sequence). The CDR3 sequence: CASSFFGTGNEQFF. DNA for the CDR3: TGTGCCAGCAGTTTTTTCGGCACGGGCAATGAGCAGTTCTTC.